These 24 T cell receptor beta chains came from one sample sequenced in a study of blood T cells in healthy people across ages. Primed by a sample-barcoded 5' primer and a J-beta primer mix, a second PCR proceeded for roughly 7 to 11 cycles. A single record per CDR3 protein comes from TCRdb applying MiXCR to the 5' RACE reads. The sample contains hundreds of thousands of distinct CDR3 sequences, under 25% of which appear only once. Sequencing was carried out using blood. These receptors all stem from a man aged 65 to 85 in good health.

This clonotype was seen repeatedly, ten times or more. The J gene is TRBJ2-5, the V gene TRBV7-2; the match to TRBD1 covers 9 bases. Germline loops: CDR1 SGHTA, CDR2 FQGNSA. Unmatched junction bases numbered 10, after V lost 4 bases and J lost 4 bases. The CDR3 is 16 amino acids. The CDR3 DNA is TGTGCCAGCAGCTCGATCCCGGGACAGGGTTCAGAGACCCAGTACTTC. This codes for CASSSIPGQGSETQYF.

This clonotype came up a few times. This chain connects TRBV7-9 to TRBJ1-4; tentative D call: TRBD1 (5 bases). V dropped 4 bases and J dropped 8 bases, with 17 bases sitting between them. CDR1 and CDR2 (germline): SEHNR, FQNEAQ (reference sequence). The CDR3 spans 15 residues. The CDR3 DNA reads TGTGCCAGCAGCTGGGGCGGGGAGAAGGAGGAAAAACTGTTTTTT. It yields the protein CASSWGGEKEEKLFF. Variable domain in full (rest from reference TRBV7-9 and TRBJ1-4): DTGVSQNPRHKITKRGQNVTFRCDPISEHNRLYWYRQTLGQGPEFLTYFQNEAQLEKSRLLSDRFSAERPKGSFSTLEIQRTEQGDSAMYLCASSWGGEKEEKLFFGSGTQLSVL.

This clonotype was counted a few times. The chain carries TRBV28 and TRBJ1-4; tentatively, D is TRBD1 (5 bases). In germline, CDR1 is MDHEN, CDR2 SYDVKM. CDR3 length: 17 amino acids. V shed 3 bases and J shed 7 bases, with 21 bases lying between them. The DNA for the CDR3 is TGTGCCAGCAGTTTTTGGGGGGAGGGGAGAGGAGGTGAAAAACTGTTTTTT. It specifies CASSFWGEGRGGEKLFF.

This clonotype was seen a few times. The chain joins TRBV29-1 to TRBJ1-1; D possibly corresponds to TRBD1 (5 bases). CDR1 is SQVTM, CDR2 ANQGSEA, per germline. Trimming took off 7 bases at V and 4 bases at J, with 16 bases between the two ends. This CDR3 has 13 amino acids. The CDR3 DNA reads TGCAGCGCTGTGGGGGTACCCCCCACTGAAGCTTTCTTT. Translating it yields CSAVGVPPTEAFF.

This chain joins TRBV2 and TRBJ1-6; D gene unclear. The CDR3 spans 14 residues. The V gene's germline CDR1 is SNHLY and CDR2 FYNNEI. Between the trimmed V and J ends, which lost 4 bases and 0 bases, there was a span of 4 bases. Here the CDR3 reads CASSGYSYNSPLHF. CDR3 DNA: TGTGCCAGCAGTGGATACTCCTATAATTCACCCCTCCACTTT.

In this sample, this clonotype turned up a few times. The rearrangement joins TRBV20-1 to TRBJ2-1; possibly TRBD1 for D (5 bases). Trimming pared 3 bases from V and 1 base from J, leaving 10 bases between. Germline assignment: CDR1 DFQATT and CDR2 SNEGSKA (reference sequence). The CDR3 is 14 residues long. In DNA, the CDR3 is TGCAGTGCTAGGCCCCAGGGTTCCTACAATGAGCAGTTCTTC. It translates to CSARPQGSYNEQFF.

In its sample, this clonotype was seen a few times. The chain recombines TRBV12-3 or TRBV12-4 with TRBJ2-2; D might be TRBD2 (6 bases). The V and J ends lost 6 bases and 10 bases respectively, with 12 bases between them. The CDR3 contains 12 residues. The CDR3 loop reads CASRTGVEELFF. DNA of the CDR3: TGTGCCAGCAGGACGGGGGTGGAGGAGCTGTTTTTT.

DNA for the CDR3: TGTGCCAGCAGTGCCCAGGTTCAAGAGACCCAGTACTTC. It translates to CASSAQVQETQYF. The chain carries TRBV2 and TRBJ2-5; D remains ambiguous. The CDR3 is 13 residues long. The V gene lost 4 bases and the J gene lost 2 bases, with 8 bases spanning the gap. The V gene's germline CDR1 is SNHLY and CDR2 FYNNEI. Looking up the rest from reference TRBV2 and TRBJ2-5 gives the full variable domain: EPEVTQTPSHQVTQMGQEVILRCVPISNHLYFYWYRQILGQKVEFLVSFYNNEISEKSEIFDDQFSVERPDGSNFTLKIRSTKLEDSAMYFCASSAQVQETQYFGPGTRLLVL.

In this sample, this clonotype turned up a few times. The gene calls are TRBV7-2 and TRBJ2-1; the D call may be TRBD1 or TRBD2 (6 bases each). The CDR3 contains 16 residues. Between the trimmed V and J ends, which lost 5 bases and 1 base, there was a span of 15 bases. The germline V gene encodes CDR1 SGHTA and CDR2 FQGNSA. The CDR3 DNA sequence: TGTGCCAGCAGCGTAGGCCGGGGGCAATCCTACAATGAGCAGTTCTTC. Amino acids: CASSVGRGQSYNEQFF.

V is TRBV28 and J is TRBJ1-2, with 8 bases that match TRBD1. The CDR3 has 13 residues. Germline V gene sequence: CDR1 MDHEN, CDR2 SYDVKM. Trimming cost V 5 bases and J 4 bases; bases outside gene matches: 3. CDR3 in amino acids: CASSPTGVYGYTF. The CDR3 coding sequence is TGTGCCAGCAGTCCGACAGGGGTCTATGGCTACACCTTC.

The chain carries TRBV12-3 or TRBV12-4 and TRBJ1-2, with a possible D match to TRBD1 (5 bases). Trimming removed 3 bases from V and 8 bases from J, with 10 bases in between. There are 12 residues in the CDR3. The CDR3 DNA is TGTGCCAGCAGTTTCCGGGACGTGGGCTACACCTTC. This gives the protein CASSFRDVGYTF.

This clonotype came up many times. V gene TRBV7-9 combines with J gene TRBJ1-6; D not resolved. V was pared by 2 bases and J by 11 bases, with 10 bases between. Germline loops: CDR1 SEHNR, CDR2 FQNEAQ (reference sequence). This CDR3 comprises 13 residues. The DNA for the CDR3 is TGTGCCAGCAGCTTAAAATTGTCGGCACCCCTCCACTTT. As protein: CASSLKLSAPLHF. Drawing the rest from reference TRBV7-9 and TRBJ1-6, the complete variable domain is DTGVSQNPRHKITKRGQNVTFRCDPISEHNRLYWYRQTLGQGPEFLTYFQNEAQLEKSRLLSDRFSAERPKGSFSTLEIQRTEQGDSAMYLCASSLKLSAPLHFGNGTRLTVT.

V gene TRBV12-3 or TRBV12-4 combines with J gene TRBJ2-7; 7 bases line up with TRBD2. TRBJ2-1 explains the end of the DNA better; the J call may be wrong. The CDR3 spans 16 residues. This CDR3 reads CASRQGLGGTYNEQFF. Here the CDR3 DNA reads TGTGCCAGCAGACAAGGACTGGGGGGGACCTACAATGAGCAGTTCTTC.

The V and J genes are TRBV2 and TRBJ2-5; D might be TRBD1 (5 bases). The V and J ends lost 6 bases and 3 bases respectively, with 14 bases between them. Germline CDR1 reads SNHLY; CDR2 reads FYNNEI. The CDR3 has 14 amino acids. The CDR3 DNA sequence: TGTGCCAGCAGGGGGCTCTACCCCGAAGAGACCCAGTACTTC. It yields the protein CASRGLYPEETQYF.

This clonotype was seen just once. V gene TRBV12-3 or TRBV12-4 combines with J gene TRBJ1-4; D may be TRBD1 (5 bases). V lost 1 base, J lost 8 bases, and 14 bases lay in between. The CDR3 has 15 residues. CDR3 residues: CASSLGLMGVEKLFF. Written as DNA, the CDR3 is TGTGCCAGCAGTTTAGGGCTCATGGGGGTGGAAAAACTGTTTTTT.

Only a few counts were recorded for this clonotype. The chain employs TRBV3-1 and TRBJ2-3; D unresolved. Germline V gives CDR1 LGHDT, CDR2 YNNKEL (reference sequence). The CDR3 length is 14 residues. The V end was cut by 0 bases, the J end by 0 bases, with 4 bases between. The CDR3 DNA reads as TGTGCCAGCAGCCAAGAACTCAGCACAGATACGCAGTATTTT. It codes for CASSQELSTDTQYF.

The chain couples TRBV7-2 to TRBJ1-6; D unresolved. V dropped 1 base and J dropped 11 bases, with 9 bases sitting between them. Germline CDR1 SGHTA, CDR2 FQGNSA. This CDR3 comprises 13 residues. The CDR3 nucleotides are TGTGCCAGCAGCTTAGTCTCCGAGGCACCCCTCCACTTT. Amino acids: CASSLVSEAPLHF.

This clonotype turned up a few times. The chain combines TRBV2 with TRBJ2-1; D call uncertain. The germline gives CDR1 SNHLY, CDR2 FYNNEI. The CDR3 contains 11 residues. V was shortened by 7 bases and J by 9 bases, with 10 bases between the two germline ends. CDR3 nucleotides: TGTGCCAGCAAACTCAGTCTTGAGCAGTTCTTC. It is translated as CASKLSLEQFF.

This sequence joins TRBV14 and TRBJ1-2, with D tentatively TRBD1 (5 bases). Germline CDR1 reads SGHDN; CDR2 reads FVKESK. Between the trimmed V and J ends, which lost 4 bases and 4 bases, there was a span of 16 bases. This CDR3 has 15 amino acids. CDR3 residues: CASSPLDTVFYGYTF. Here the CDR3 DNA reads TGTGCCAGCAGCCCGCTGGACACGGTGTTCTATGGCTACACCTTC.

The chain employs TRBV12-3 or TRBV12-4 and TRBJ2-1; D is unresolved. Between the trimmed V and J ends, which lost 6 bases and 4 bases, there was a span of 16 bases. The CDR3 runs 15 residues. CDR3 loop: CASSVKRPRYNEQFF. CDR3 in DNA: TGTGCCAGCAGCGTCAAACGCCCCAGATACAATGAGCAGTTCTTC.

Details on this clonotype: This is likely a read error, given that the CDR3 carries no conserved phenylalanine or tryptophan at its end. V and J are TRBV12-3 or TRBV12-4 and TRBJ2-7; 7 bases match TRBD2. The trim removed 5 bases at V and 1 base at J, leaving 2 bases unmatched. The CDR3 runs 13 residues. The CDR3 DNA follows: TGTGCCAGCAGTAGGACTAGTTCCTACGAGCAGTACCTC. Protein: CASSRTSSYEQYL.

V and J are TRBV7-8 and TRBJ2-7; perhaps TRBD1 as D (5 bases). The ends were cut back, 5 bases at V and 0 bases at J, with 11 bases in the middle. This CDR3 contains 14 residues. Germline V gene lookup returns CDR1 SGHVS and CDR2 FQNEAQ. CDR3 sequence: CASSMRQNSYEQYF. In nucleotides, the CDR3 is TGTGCCAGCAGCATGCGACAGAACTCCTACGAGCAGTACTTC.

This clonotype was counted at least ten times. The V gene is TRBV24-1, the J gene TRBJ2-7, with 9 bases lining up with TRBD2. The CDR3 extends over 18 amino acids. In germline, CDR1 is KGHDR, CDR2 SFDVKD. V was clipped by 1 base and J by 7 bases; unmatched bases: 16. CDR3 region: CATSDLQGRIAGAKEQYF. DNA for the CDR3: TGTGCCACCAGTGATTTACAGGGACGGATAGCGGGAGCGAAAGAGCAGTACTTC.

This clonotype was seen repeatedly, ten times or more. The genes are TRBV2 and TRBJ1-2; D may be TRBD1 (5 bases). V was trimmed by 4 bases and J by 1 base, leaving 7 bases between them. The CDR3 covers 13 residues. CDR1 SNHLY and CDR2 FYNNEI come from the germline V gene. The chain's CDR3 is CASSVDNNYGYTF. CDR3 nucleotides: TGTGCCAGCAGTGTGGACAATAACTATGGCTACACCTTC.